This entry lists 10 T cell receptor beta chains sequenced from one sample in a study of T cell repertoires in cytomegalovirus infection. Antigen specificity for these receptors is unknown. MiXCR was run by TCRdb on the reads, yielding one entry per CDR3 protein. The profile shows some 220,000 distinct CDR3 sequences, 35% to 40% of them singletons. Material: CD8+ T cells from cultured PBMCs, obtained from culture after CMV antigen stimulation. These receptors were obtained from a human donor in good health (CMV status not recorded). Some clones in this sample may be carry-over from other donors' samples.

In its sample, this clonotype was seen a few times. This rearrangement joins TRBV7-9 to TRBJ2-1; weak D call: TRBD2 (6 bases). Between the trimmed V and J ends, which lost 0 bases and 7 bases, there was a span of 7 bases. Germline CDR1 and CDR2: SEHNR and FQNEAQ (reference sequence). This CDR3 region has 13 residues. CDR3 nucleotides: TGTGCCAGCAGCTTAGCGACTAGAAATGAGCAGTTCTTC. As protein: CASSLATRNEQFF.

V gene TRBV6-1 combines with J gene TRBJ2-5; D call uncertain. CDR3 length: 20 residues. CDR1 is MNHNS and CDR2 is SASEGT in the germline V gene. Trimming took off 1 base at V and 0 bases at J, with 24 bases between the two ends. The CDR3 is CASSEGLNRLVSPYQETQYF. The CDR3 nucleotides are TGTGCCAGCAGTGAAGGTCTGAATCGATTAGTCAGCCCGTACCAAGAGACCCAGTACTTC.

This clonotype was seen at least ten times. The chain employs TRBV12-3 or TRBV12-4 and TRBJ2-7; the match to TRBD2 covers 8 bases. Unmatched junction bases numbered 5, after V lost 3 bases and J lost 4 bases. The CDR3 contains 14 residues. The CDR3 sequence is CASSFLAGSYEQYF. The DNA for the CDR3 is TGTGCCAGCAGTTTTCTAGCGGGTTCTTACGAGCAGTACTTC.

This clonotype was observed a handful of times. The rearrangement links TRBV4-1 to TRBJ1-1, with a weak D call TRBD1 (5 bases). Trimming pared 4 bases from V and 4 bases from J, leaving 16 bases between. This CDR3 has 15 amino acids. CDR1 is MGHRA, CDR2 YSYEKL, per germline. The CDR3 DNA follows: TGCGCCAGCAGCCTAGGGCTCGGGGGGAGCACTGAAGCTTTCTTT. It encodes CASSLGLGGSTEAFF.

This chain joins TRBV4-1 and TRBJ2-7; 7 bases align to TRBD1. The CDR3 has 15 amino acids. Per germline, CDR1 MGHRA and CDR2 YSYEKL. V lost 1 base to trimming and J lost 2 bases; unmatched junction nucleotides: 5. The CDR3 is CASSQAGTVPYEQYF. The CDR3 DNA sequence: TGCGCCAGCAGCCAAGCTGGGACAGTTCCCTACGAGCAGTACTTC.

The chain couples TRBV2 to TRBJ2-1; perhaps TRBD1 as D (5 bases). V was pared by 7 bases and J by 8 bases, with 15 bases between. Germline V CDR1 and CDR2: SNHLY, FYNNEI. CDR3 length equals 13 residues. The CDR3 is CASIERRGYEQFF. As DNA, the CDR3 is TGTGCCAGCATAGAACGAAGGGGCTATGAGCAGTTCTTC.

In its sample, this clonotype was seen a few times. V usage is TRBV6-6 and J usage is TRBJ2-1; D remains ambiguous. Trimming cost V 4 bases and J 4 bases, with 8 bases left between them. The CDR3 length is 13 residues. CDR1 and CDR2 (germline): MNHNY, SVGAGI (reference sequence). CDR3 loop: CASSFNPYNEQFF. Written as DNA, the CDR3 is TGTGCCAGCAGTTTCAATCCTTACAATGAGCAGTTCTTC.

V usage is TRBV29-1 and J usage is TRBJ2-7; D not resolved. Germline CDR1 reads SQVTM; CDR2 reads ANQGSEA. The CDR3 loop spans 12 amino acids. V was shortened by 6 bases and J by 1 base, with 10 bases between the two germline ends. CDR3 in DNA: TGCAGCGTCGTGACGGATTCCTACGAGCAGTACTTC. It codes for CSVVTDSYEQYF.

The chain uses TRBV27 and TRBJ1-2; tentative D call: TRBD1 (6 bases). There are 15 residues in the CDR3. Germline V gene sequence: CDR1 MNHEY, CDR2 SMNVEV (reference sequence). Trimming took off 4 bases at V and 11 bases at J, with 23 bases between the two ends. CDR3 loop: CASSSNQGHNYFYTF. CDR3 in DNA: TGTGCCAGCAGTTCTAATCAGGGGCATAACTATTTTTACACCTTC.

This clonotype showed up just a few times. This sequence joins TRBV7-3 and TRBJ2-3, with TRBD1 matching 11 bases. Germline CDR1 reads SGHTA; CDR2 reads FQGTGA. Germline trimming cut 4 bases from V and 5 bases from J; bases unmatched to any gene: 5. This CDR3 spans 15 amino acids. The DNA of the CDR3 is TGTGCCAGCAGCTCCTCGGACAGGGGGCTAGATACGCAGTATTTT. Encoded protein: CASSSSDRGLDTQYF.